Below are 4 T cell receptor beta chains sequenced from a single sample in a study of blood T cell repertoires in COVID-19 (dated by TCRdb to 2019 to 2021). The library relied on the immunoSEQ multiplex PCR assay. The table was pulled from immuneACCESS by TCRdb, which kept in-frame rearrangements only. Such tables lose some clones; where checked, under half of the loss comes from unresolved V genes, and the rest has no known cause. This sample gives approximately 180,000 clones in total; 82% of them show up just once. The top ten constitute approximately 9.1% of the sample. The material sequenced was peripheral blood. The receptors derive from a woman in her seventies with acute or convalescent COVID-19.

The V call is TRBV7-2, the J call TRBJ2-1; perhaps TRBD2 as D (5 bases). The CDR3 is 14 residues long. Germline CDR1 reads SGHTA; CDR2 reads FQGNSA. V shed 5 bases and J shed 7 bases, with 15 bases lying between them. As DNA, the CDR3 is TGTGCCAGCAGCCCCCCACGGACTGAGAATGAGCAGTTCTTC. Amino acids: CASSPPRTENEQFF.

The DNA for the CDR3 is TGTGCCAGCAGCCCCGCGGGAGGTTACAATGAGCAGTTCTTC. As protein: CASSPAGGYNEQFF. The gene calls are TRBV11-2 and TRBJ2-1; 8 nucleotides align to TRBD2. The J segment lost 4 bases and the V segment lost 5 bases, leaving 4 bases of the junction unmatched. CDR1 is SGHAT and CDR2 is FQNNGV in the germline V gene. This CDR3 has 14 amino acids.

This rearrangement joins TRBV5-5 to TRBJ2-7, with 13 bases lining up with TRBD2. The CDR3 is 14 residues long. From germline, CDR1 is SGHKS and CDR2 YYEKEE (reference sequence). After removal of 2 bases from V and 6 bases from J, the junction contained 2 bases not matched to a gene. CDR3 loop: CASSFGTSGTEQYF. CDR3 coding DNA: TGTGCCAGCAGCTTCGGGACTAGCGGGACCGAGCAGTACTTC.

This sequence joins TRBV7-9 and TRBJ1-6; 7 nucleotides agree with TRBD1. The CDR3 totals 14 residues. The germline V gene encodes CDR1 SEHNR and CDR2 FQNEAQ (reference sequence). Trimming cost V 5 bases and J 7 bases; bases outside gene matches: 5. The CDR3 DNA reads as TGTGCCAGCAGCCTCCGACAGGGAAATTCACCCCTCCACTTT. Amino acids: CASSLRQGNSPLHF.